The clone carrying this TCR beta chain has just a few counts. Its antigen remains unidentified. The record originates from a study of spatial heterogeneity in lung cancer. On the study more broadly: Among detected sequences, beta-chain ones consistently exceeded alpha-chain ones in number. Notes on the study in general: There were more appearances of ubiquitous expanded tumor TCRs in blood at resection than at follow-up.

TCRdb reprocessed the 5' RACE reads with MiXCR, giving one entry per CDR3 protein. This repertoire shows roughly 46,000 distinct CDR3 sequences, 12% found once; its top ten account for around 39%. The junction had 7 bases not matched to a gene; V was cut back by 6 bases and J by 4 bases. There are 13 residues in the CDR3. CDR1 DFQATT and CDR2 SNEGSKA come from the germline V gene (reference sequence). The sample's time point: sample taken at primary tumor resection. Unsorted tumor, nontumor lung tissue or cryopreserved PBMC supplied the whole RNA. The chain links TRBV20-1 to TRBJ2-7; TRBD1 matches 9 bases. This receptor was taken from a female donor with early-stage non-small cell lung cancer. The material was PBMCs, obtained at surgery. CDR3 sequence (DNA): TGCAGTGCCCGGACAGGGGTAGGATACGAGCAGTACTTC. Residues: CSARTGVGYEQYF.